The 10 T cell receptor beta chains in this list originate from one sample, sequenced in a study of breast tumors, draining lymph nodes, adjacent tissues. Breast cancer patients provided tissue from their axillary draining lymph nodes. Via MiXCR, TCRdb re-called the multiplex PCR reads, giving one row per CDR3 protein. The sample has about 180,000 distinct CDR3 sequences, roughly a third seen once. The sample taken for sequencing was axillary lymph node tissue. All receptors derive from a female donor with breast cancer. Some clones in this sample may be carry-over from other donors' samples.

As concerns this clonotype: A much more abundant neighbour one base away suggests this may be a read error. Likely a read error: the CDR3 ends without its conserved phenylalanine or tryptophan. The rearrangement uses TRBV7-8 and TRBJ2-7; D is possibly TRBD2 (7 bases). This CDR3 has 14 amino acids. With 0 bases removed from V and 4 bases from J, the gap between germline ends came to 10 bases. Germline V gene lookup returns CDR1 SGHVS and CDR2 FQNEAQ. The CDR3 region is CASSLAGGRYEQYL. CDR3 bases: TGTGCCAGCAGCTTAGCGGGGGGGCGTTACGAGCAGTACCTC.

This clonotype came up a few times. This chain joins TRBV27 and TRBJ2-7; 9 bases agree with TRBD1. Trimming at V came to 5 bases and at J to 3 bases, leaving 8 bases not matched to a gene. Germline values: CDR1 MNHEY, CDR2 SMNVEV (reference sequence). The length of the CDR3 is 15 residues. The CDR3 reads CASSPRQGGFYEQYF. CDR3 in DNA: TGTGCCAGCAGTCCAAGACAGGGGGGGTTCTACGAGCAGTACTTC.

Comment on this clonotype: Possible read error: a much larger clone is one base away. The chain links TRBV30 to TRBJ1-2; no clear D. Germline values: CDR1 GTSNPN, CDR2 SVGIG (reference sequence). The V end was cut by 2 bases, the J end by 12 bases, with 19 bases between. This CDR3 is 13 amino acids long. As DNA, the CDR3 is TGTGCCTGGAGTCTTGGGTTACGCGAAGGCCACACCTTC. Protein: CAWSLGLREGHTF.

Of note for this clonotype: Without the conserved terminal phenylalanine or tryptophan, this CDR3 likely stems from a read error. This sequence joins TRBV20-1 and TRBJ2-7, with TRBD1 matching 7 bases. This CDR3 is 16 amino acids long. V shed 0 bases, J shed 0 bases, and the junction held 8 bases outside the gene matches. Germline CDR1 and CDR2: DFQATT and SNEGSKA (reference sequence). The CDR3 is CSARDPTGMASYEQYL. CDR3 bases: TGCAGTGCTAGAGACCCGACAGGGATGGCCTCCTACGAGCAGTACCTC.

This clonotype came up many times. J is TRBJ1-2 and V is TRBV29-1; D gene ambiguous. V lost 3 bases and J 1 base, leaving 12 bases between the germline ends. Per the germline V gene, CDR1 is SQVTM and CDR2 is ANQGSEA. The CDR3 contains 14 residues. The CDR3 DNA reads TGCAGCGTTGATGAGACGGCATTTAACTATGGCTACACCTTC. Its translation is CSVDETAFNYGYTF.

This clonotype was seen a few times. This sequence joins TRBV27 and TRBJ2-2; 7 nucleotides agree with TRBD1. This CDR3 is built from 16 residues. Germline CDR1 reads MNHEY; CDR2 reads SMNVEV (reference sequence). V dropped 2 bases and J dropped 0; count of bases not matched to a gene: 3. The CDR3 loop reads CASSLRQGSNTGELFF. The CDR3 region has the DNA TGTGCCAGCAGTTTACGACAGGGTTCGAACACCGGGGAGCTGTTTTTT.

A note on this clonotype: A much larger clone differs from this one at a single base, so this may be a read error. CDR3 region: CASGATGPINGHTF. DNA of the CDR3: TGTGCTAGTGGTGCGACAGGGCCAATAAATGGCCACACCTTC. The chain combines TRBV12-5 with TRBJ1-2; 7 bases agree with TRBD1. The CDR3 length is 14 residues. Germline CDR1 LGHNT, CDR2 FRNRAP.

This chain uses TRBV29-1 with TRBJ2-1; 8 nucleotides line up with TRBD2. In germline, CDR1 is SQVTM, CDR2 ANQGSEA. The CDR3 runs to 16 residues. The junction had 9 bases not matched to a gene; V was cut back by 1 base and J by 4 bases. The CDR3: CSVEGSGGPWYNEQFF. The CDR3 nucleotides read TGCAGCGTTGAAGGCTCGGGGGGGCCCTGGTACAATGAGCAGTTCTTC.

This clonotype has a count of ten or more. V is TRBV29-1 and J is TRBJ2-7; 13 bases line up with TRBD2. The CDR3 covers 17 residues. Germline loops: CDR1 SQVTM, CDR2 ANQGSEA. Trimming cost V 6 bases and J 0 bases; bases outside gene matches: 11. The CDR3: CSVETSGRSSSSYEQYF. In DNA form, the CDR3 reads TGCAGCGTCGAGACTAGCGGGAGGAGTTCTTCCTCCTACGAGCAGTACTTC.

V and J are TRBV19 and TRBJ2-5; the match to TRBD2 covers 10 bases. Germline V CDR1 and CDR2: LNHDA, SQIVND (reference sequence). J gave up 7 bases and V 7 bases, and 12 bases lay outside the gene matches. The CDR3 has 15 residues. The CDR3: CASIGLAGEGWTQYF. The CDR3 nucleotides read TGTGCCAGTATCGGGCTAGCGGGAGAAGGGTGGACCCAGTACTTC.